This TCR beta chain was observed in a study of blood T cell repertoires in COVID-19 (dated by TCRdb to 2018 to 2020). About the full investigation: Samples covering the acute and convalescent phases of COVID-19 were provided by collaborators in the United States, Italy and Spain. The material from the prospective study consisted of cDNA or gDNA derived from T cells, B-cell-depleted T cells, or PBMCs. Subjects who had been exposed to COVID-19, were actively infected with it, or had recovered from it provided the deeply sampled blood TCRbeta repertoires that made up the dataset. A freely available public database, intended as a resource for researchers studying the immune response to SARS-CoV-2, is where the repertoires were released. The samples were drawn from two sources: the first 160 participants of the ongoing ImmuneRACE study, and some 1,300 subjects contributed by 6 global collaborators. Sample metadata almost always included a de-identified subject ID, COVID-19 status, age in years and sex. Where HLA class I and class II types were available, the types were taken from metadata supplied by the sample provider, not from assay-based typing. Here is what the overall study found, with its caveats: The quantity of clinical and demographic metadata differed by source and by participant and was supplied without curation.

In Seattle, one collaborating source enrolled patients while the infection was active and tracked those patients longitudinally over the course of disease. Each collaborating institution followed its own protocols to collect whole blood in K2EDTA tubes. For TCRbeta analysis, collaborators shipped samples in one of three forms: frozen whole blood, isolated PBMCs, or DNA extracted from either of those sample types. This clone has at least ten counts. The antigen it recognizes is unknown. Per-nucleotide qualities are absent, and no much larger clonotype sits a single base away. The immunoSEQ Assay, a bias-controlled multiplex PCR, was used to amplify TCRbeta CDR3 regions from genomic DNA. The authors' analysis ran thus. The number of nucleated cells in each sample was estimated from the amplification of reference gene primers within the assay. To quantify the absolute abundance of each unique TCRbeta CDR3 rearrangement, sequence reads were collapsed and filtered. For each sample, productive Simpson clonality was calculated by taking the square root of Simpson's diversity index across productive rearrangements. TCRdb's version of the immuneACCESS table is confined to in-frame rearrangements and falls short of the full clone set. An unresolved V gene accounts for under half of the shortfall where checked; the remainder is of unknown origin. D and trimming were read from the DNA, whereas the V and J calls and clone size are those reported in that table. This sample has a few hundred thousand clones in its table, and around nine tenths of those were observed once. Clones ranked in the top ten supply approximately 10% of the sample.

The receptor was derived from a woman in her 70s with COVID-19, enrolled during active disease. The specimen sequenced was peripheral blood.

The CDR3 in this case is CAHDKGGHEQYF. The sequenced DNA: TGTGCTCACGACAAAGGGGGCCACGAGCAGTACTTC. The receptor chain draws on TRBV30 and TRBJ2-7; TRBD1 matches 7 bases in the middle. From cysteine to phenylalanine, the CDR3 is 12 amino acids long. CDR3 DNA is the only sequence kept; it has 36 bases, read in frame from the first base. Taken from the germline V gene (reference sequence), the CDR1 and CDR2 loops are GTSNPN and SVGIG.